Listed below are T cell receptor beta chains from one sample, sequenced in a study of metastatic and nonmetastatic thyroid tumors. TCRdb re-called the PCR reads via MiXCR. The sample lists 15,000 or so clones, under 30% occurring once. The sequencing input was adjacent normal tissue. The receptors here all came from a female donor with papillary thyroid cancer or a benign thyroid nodule (not recorded which). Some clones in this sample may be carry-over from other donors' samples. Both conserved end residues are part of each CDR3. A D gene is named only where the DNA matches it firmly. Some rows mark clone size as missing; the rest say once, few, many or name a class of expanded clone.

NA TRBJ1-2 TRBV27 medium-sized CASSLSHQGYGYTF
NA TRBJ1-1 TRBV7-8 NA CASSLVGMDGAFF
NA TRBJ1-1 TRBV30 NA CAWRGKGCTEAFF
TRBD1 TRBJ2-6 TRBV9 NA CASSPGFETGPSGANVLTF
NA TRBJ2-3 TRBV10-2 NA CASSEYTDRARHAQYF
TRBD1 TRBJ2-7 TRBV3-1 medium-sized CASSPVSRGYEQYF
TRBD1 TRBJ2-7 TRBV15 few CATSREYGRGYEQYF
TRBD1 TRBJ1-2 TRBV6-4 many CASSDLPNRDRFSGSYGYTF
TRBD1 TRBJ1-4 TRBV30 medium-sized CAWSAGQGPNEKLFF
NA TRBJ2-7 TRBV28 NA CASSLRPVRAYEQYF
NA TRBJ2-7 TRBV7-2 few CASSSSRRNEQYF
TRBD2 TRBJ2-1 TRBV20-1 NA CSASGGSGRWDEQFF
NA TRBJ1-2 TRBV25-1 few CASSESEGWTYYGYTF
NA TRBJ2-2 TRBV24-1 NA CATSDLLGNTGELFF
TRBD1 TRBJ1-1 TRBV5-1 NA CASSLTGDTEAFF
NA TRBJ2-3 TRBV27 NA CASSRSTDTQYF
NA TRBJ2-6 TRBV2 NA CASSGGSGANVLTF
TRBD1 TRBJ2-7 TRBV2 many CASKGTGVYAQYF
NA TRBJ2-1 TRBV6-4 few CASSDSGAAYNEQFF
NA TRBJ1-6 TRBV28 NA CASSLTDSSYNSPLHF
NA TRBJ2-7 TRBV5-6 NA CASIRLGEESYEQYF
NA TRBJ1-1 TRBV6-5 few CASSYSVDTEAFF
NA TRBJ1-5 TRBV19 few CASSMQAKQPQHF
NA TRBJ2-7 TRBV6-6 few CASSYSGPSSYEQYF
NA TRBJ2-5 TRBV6-5 NA CASSYLGQPETQYF
NA TRBJ1-2 TRBV5-1 few CASSLPDGGYTF
TRBD1 TRBJ2-7 TRBV20-1 few CSARAPGQGYEQYF
NA TRBJ1-1 TRBV6-1 few CASRHIYRDTEAFF
TRBD1 TRBJ2-7 TRBV11-2 NA CASSSQGYEQYF
NA TRBJ2-1 TRBV7-9 large CAMSSSYNEQFF
TRBD1 TRBJ2-2 TRBV11-2 NA CASSLLQGAGTGELFF
NA TRBJ1-6 TRBV19 NA CASRIESGNSPLHF
NA TRBJ1-2 TRBV6-5 NA CASSYSWGGGYGYTF
TRBD1 TRBJ1-2 TRBV2 few CASSGQSYGYTF
NA TRBJ2-7 TRBV11-1 many CASSLTNYEQYF
TRBD2 TRBJ2-7 TRBV7-8 NA CASSLRTSGSYEQYF
TRBD2 TRBJ2-7 TRBV11-2 many CASSLDRGGSSYEQYF
NA TRBJ2-2 TRBV12-3/TRBV12-4 NA CASSPYYPTSGELFF
NA TRBJ2-7 TRBV28 NA CASSKLNSYEQYF
TRBD2 TRBJ2-1 TRBV12-3/TRBV12-4 few CASSLASGIYNEQFF
NA TRBJ2-2 TRBV7-2 few CASSLGELFF
NA TRBJ2-3 TRBV4-3 NA CASSRGRTDTQYF
TRBD2 TRBJ2-3 TRBV24-1 medium-sized CATSDFGLAGLDTQYF
NA TRBJ2-5 TRBV6-5 NA CASSYVGSRETQYF
NA TRBJ1-1 TRBV7-8 NA CASVEAGNTEAFF
TRBD1 TRBJ1-2 TRBV19 few CASRNEGQDFFYGYTF
NA TRBJ1-1 TRBV5-1 NA CASSLVWVLGTEAFF
TRBD1 TRBJ2-7 TRBV15 NA CATSTPGQYYEQYF
TRBD1 TRBJ1-1 TRBV11-2 NA CASSGSRGHLRAFF